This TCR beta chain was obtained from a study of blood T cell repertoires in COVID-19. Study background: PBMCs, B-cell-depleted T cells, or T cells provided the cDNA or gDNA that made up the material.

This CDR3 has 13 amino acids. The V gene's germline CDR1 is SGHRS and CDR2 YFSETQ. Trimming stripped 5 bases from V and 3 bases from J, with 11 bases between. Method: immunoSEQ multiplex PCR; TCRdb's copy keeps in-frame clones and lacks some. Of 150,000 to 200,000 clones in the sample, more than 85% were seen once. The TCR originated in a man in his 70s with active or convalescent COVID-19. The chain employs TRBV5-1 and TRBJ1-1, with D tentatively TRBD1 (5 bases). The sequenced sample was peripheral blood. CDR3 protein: CASSSDTDTEAFF. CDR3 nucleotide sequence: TGCGCCAGCAGTTCGGACACCGACACTGAAGCTTTCTTT. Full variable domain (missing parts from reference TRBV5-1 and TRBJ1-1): KAGVTQTPRYLIKTRGQQVTLSCSPISGHRSVSWYQQTPGQGLQFLFEYFSETQRNKGNFPGRFSGRQFSNSRSEMNVSTLELGDSALYLCASSSDTDTEAFFGQGTRLTVV.